The present entry profiles one T cell receptor beta chain with its context. These data belong to a study of T cell changes during pregnancy in multiple sclerosis. Trimming left V 4 bases short and J 0 bases short, with 5 bases between. The V gene's germline CDR1 is LNHNV and CDR2 YYDKDF (reference sequence). CDR3 length equals 13 residues. TCRdb's copy holds only in-frame clones and misses some; the assay was immunoSEQ multiplex PCR. The table records under 65,000 clones, about nine tenths of them present only once. The TCR was taken from a female donor with multiple sclerosis, enrolled in a pregnancy study. The sample here was CD4+ T cells from peripheral blood mononuclear cells, taken in the third trimester of pregnancy. The chain joins TRBV15 to TRBJ2-3, with D perhaps matching TRBD1 (5 bases). For the CDR3, the DNA is TGTGCCACCAGCAAGGGGAGCACAGATACGCAGTATTTT. Residues: CATSKGSTDTQYF.